One and the same sample provided the 20 T cell receptor beta chains below, sequenced in a study of blood T cells in healthy people across ages. Together with a sample-barcoded 5' primer, a J-beta primer mix was included in a second PCR lasting about 7 to 11 cycles. TCRdb re-derived calls from the 5' RACE reads in MiXCR, one entry per CDR3 protein. The top ten hold approximately 15% of the sample, which has about 640,000 distinct CDR3 sequences, about 30% seen once. The sample was blood. These receptor sequences come from a woman of 80 years or more in good health.

This clonotype came up many times. The J gene is TRBJ2-1, the V gene TRBV11-2; D possibly corresponds to TRBD2 (6 bases). V was clipped by 5 bases and J by 9 bases, with 14 bases between them. The CDR3 totals 13 residues. Germline CDR1 is SGHAT and CDR2 is FQNNGV. The DNA of the CDR3 is TGTGCCAGCAGCCCGGCCGGGGGAAGTGAGCAGTTCTTC. This codes for CASSPAGGSEQFF.

This clonotype was seen only a few times. A much bigger clone sits one base away, suggesting this may be a read error. The chain employs TRBV7-8 and TRBJ2-7, with 7 positions matching TRBD1. Per germline, CDR1 SGHVS and CDR2 FQNEAQ. V lost 5 bases to trimming and J lost 7 bases; unmatched junction nucleotides: 14. The CDR3 totals 15 residues. CDR3 sequence: CASSPWQGDAREQYF. The DNA of the CDR3 is TGTGCCAGCAGCCCGTGGCAGGGGGATGCTCGGGAGCAGTACTTC. Full variable domain (missing parts from reference TRBV7-8 and TRBJ2-7): GAGVSQSPRYKVAKRGQDVALRCDPISGHVSLFWYQQALGQGPEFLTYFQNEAQLDKSGLPSDRFFAERPEGSVSTLKIQRTQQEDSAVYLCASSPWQGDAREQYFGPGTRLTVT.

On this clonotype itself: At one end the junction does not follow the germline gene, possibly because of a read error. The chain has TRBV7-2 and TRBJ1-2; TRBD1 is a possible D gene (5 bases). Germline CDR1 SGHTA, CDR2 FQGNSA. CDR3 length: 14 amino acids. The CDR3 nucleotides are TGTGCCAGCAGCTTAGAGAGACAGTCCTATGACTACACCTTC. Its translation: CASSLERQSYDYTF. Looking up the rest from reference TRBV7-2 and TRBJ1-2 gives the full variable domain: GAGVSQSPSNKVTEKGKDVELRCDPISGHTALYWYRQSLGQGLEFLIYFQGNSAPDKSGLPSDRFSAERTGGSVSTLTIQRTQQEDSAVYLCASSLERQSYDYTFGSGTRLTVV.

This clonotype was observed at least ten times. This chain connects TRBV3-1 to TRBJ2-1, with 9 bases that match TRBD1. The CDR3 is 15 residues long. Germline CDR1 and CDR2: LGHDT and YNNKEL (reference sequence). With V trimmed by 1 base and J by 3 bases, 1 base remained unmatched. CDR3 amino acids: CASSQGTGDYNEQFF. The CDR3 DNA sequence: TGTGCCAGCAGCCAAGGGACAGGGGACTACAATGAGCAGTTCTTC.

This clonotype was recorded many times. J is TRBJ1-2 and V is TRBV29-1, with 7 bases fitting TRBD1. The germline V gene has CDR1 SQVTM and CDR2 ANQGSEA. The V gene end was trimmed by 6 bases and the J gene end by 5 bases; junction bases not matched to a gene: 6. CDR3 length equals 12 residues. CDR3 sequence (DNA): TGCAGCGTGGGGGACAGCCAGTATGGCTACACCTTC. This translates into CSVGDSQYGYTF.

The chain couples TRBV27 to TRBJ2-3, with TRBD2 matching over 8 bases. Germline V gene sequence: CDR1 MNHEY, CDR2 SMNVEV (reference sequence). J lost 0 bases, V lost 2 bases, and 4 bases had no gene match. The CDR3 extends over 16 amino acids. DNA for the CDR3: TGTGCCAGCAGTTTACTCAGCGGGGGCAGCACAGATACGCAGTATTTT. It specifies CASSLLSGGSTDTQYF.

The chain employs TRBV20-1 and TRBJ2-5; D may be TRBD2 (6 bases). The CDR3 contains 13 residues. Trimming cost V 4 bases and J 1 base, with 10 bases left between them. The germline V gene has CDR1 DFQATT and CDR2 SNEGSKA (reference sequence). CDR3 nucleotides: TGCAGTGCTAACCGGGACTTCCAAGAGACCCAGTACTTC. Translated: CSANRDFQETQYF.

This clonotype was seen a handful of times. J is TRBJ1-4 and V is TRBV6-1; unclear D gene. The CDR3 runs 12 residues. In germline, CDR1 is MNHNS, CDR2 SASEGT. V was pared by 5 bases and J by 7 bases, with 8 bases between. CDR3 DNA: TGTGCCAGCAGTCATATCGGTGAAAAACTGTTTTTT. Its protein is CASSHIGEKLFF.

Ten or more counts support this clonotype. The chain has TRBV27 and TRBJ2-1, with a tentative D call TRBD1 (5 bases). This CDR3 has 16 residues. In germline, CDR1 is MNHEY, CDR2 SMNVEV (reference sequence). Trimming left V 1 base short and J 7 bases short, with 17 bases between. The CDR3 bases are TGTGCCAGCAGTTTATTGACAGCGTACGAAGGGAATGAGCAGTTCTTC. Amino acids: CASSLLTAYEGNEQFF.

This chain uses TRBV10-3 with TRBJ1-1; 7 nucleotides align to TRBD1. The CDR3 runs to 14 residues. Germline V CDR1 and CDR2: ENHRY, SYGVKD. V gave up 5 bases and J gave up 4 bases; unmatched junction bases: 7. Here the CDR3 reads CAISYRGRGTEAFF. The CDR3 nucleotides are TGTGCCATCAGTTACAGGGGTAGGGGCACTGAAGCTTTCTTT.

This clonotype was recorded a few times. The rearrangement links TRBV6-1 to TRBJ1-6; no clear D. Germline CDR1 MNHNS, CDR2 SASEGT. This CDR3 region has 15 residues. Trimming took 1 base from V and 9 from J, leaving 13 bases between them. The CDR3 bases are TGTGCCAGCAGTGAAGTGGGCAGCGGATCTTCACCCCTCCACTTT. Translating it yields CASSEVGSGSSPLHF.

V usage is TRBV12-3 or TRBV12-4 and J usage is TRBJ2-5, with a tentative D call TRBD1 (6 bases). The CDR3 has 14 amino acids. The V and J ends lost 6 bases and 1 base respectively, with 12 bases between them. CDR3: CASSEQGSQETQYF. DNA of the CDR3: TGTGCCAGCAGCGAACAGGGAAGCCAAGAGACCCAGTACTTC.

Of note for this clonotype: This clone may be a read error of a much larger clone one base away. The chain uses TRBV7-8 and TRBJ1-4; maybe TRBD1 (5 bases). The CDR3 consists of 15 residues. Trimming removed 5 bases from V and 4 bases from J, with 14 bases in between. Germline V gene data show CDR1 as SGHVS and CDR2 as FQNEAQ. The CDR3 is CASSPGGLGNEKLFF. DNA for the CDR3: TGTGCCAGCAGCCCCGGGGGTCTGGGTAATGAAAAACTGTTTTTT.

This clonotype was observed at least ten times. The chain has TRBV5-1 and TRBJ2-1; 16 bases align to TRBD2. V trimming: 5 bases; J trimming: 7 bases; junction bases outside the gene matches: 6. The CDR3 is made up of 16 amino acids. The germline V gene encodes CDR1 SGHRS and CDR2 YFSETQ. Here the CDR3 reads CASSLGLAGGLNEQFF. As DNA, the CDR3 is TGCGCCAGCAGTCTGGGACTAGCGGGGGGGCTTAATGAGCAGTTCTTC.

The rearrangement uses TRBV5-6 and TRBJ1-2; TRBD1 matches 7 bases. The CDR3 sequence is 14 residues long. V gave up 0 bases and J gave up 6 bases; unmatched junction bases: 5. Germline V gives CDR1 SGHDT, CDR2 YYEEEE. The CDR3: CASSLAFGTDGYTF. As DNA, the CDR3 is TGTGCCAGCAGCTTGGCCTTTGGGACAGATGGCTACACCTTC. The full variable domain, completed using reference TRBV5-6 and TRBJ1-2, is DAGVTQSPTHLIKTRGQQVTLRCSPKSGHDTVSWYQQALGQGPQFIFQYYEEEERQRGNFPDRFSGHQFPNYSSELNVNALLLGDSALYLCASSLAFGTDGYTFGSGTRLTVV.

Comment on this clonotype: A read error may account for a junction end that differs from germline. The chain joins TRBV12-3 or TRBV12-4 to TRBJ2-1; TRBD1 matches at 7 bases. CDR3 length: 15 residues. CDR3 protein: CASGAFGTDYNKQFF. CDR3 DNA: TGTGCCAGCGGTGCGTTCGGGACAGACTACAATAAGCAGTTCTTC.

This clonotype was recorded at least ten times. The chain recombines TRBV3-1 with TRBJ2-6, with unresolved D. The CDR3 contains 17 residues. V was clipped by 2 bases and J by 0 bases, with 11 bases between them. The germline gives CDR1 LGHDT, CDR2 YNNKEL (reference sequence). The chain's CDR3 is CASSQISGDSGANVLTF. The CDR3 DNA reads as TGTGCCAGCAGCCAAATTTCTGGGGACTCTGGGGCCAACGTCCTGACTTTC.

The gene calls are TRBV9 and TRBJ2-7; 8 bases fit TRBD2. There are 18 residues in the CDR3. Germline CDR1 reads SGDLS; CDR2 reads YYNGEE. V shed 0 bases and J 2 bases; nucleotides not matched to a gene: 13. The CDR3 bases are TGTGCCAGCAGCGTAGCTACGAGGGTAGCGGGGTTCACCTACGAGCAGTACTTC. Residues: CASSVATRVAGFTYEQYF.

This clonotype was detected many times. This CDR3 reads CSARKGLAGGADTQYF. The CDR3 DNA reads as TGCAGTGCTAGAAAAGGACTAGCGGGAGGGGCAGATACGCAGTATTTT. The chain carries TRBV20-1 and TRBJ2-3; 15 bases agree with TRBD2. Germline V gene data show CDR1 as DFQATT and CDR2 as SNEGSKA (reference sequence). The CDR3 is made up of 16 amino acids. V was pared by 2 bases and J by 4 bases, with 4 bases of the junction left unmatched.

The chain has TRBV27 and TRBJ2-1; possibly TRBD2 for D (6 bases). CDR1 and CDR2 from the germline V gene are MNHEY and SMNVEV (reference sequence). The germline V and J ends were trimmed by 5 bases and 3 bases, with 17 bases remaining between them. This CDR3 has 16 amino acids. The CDR3 spells CASSPGDSILYNEQFF. The CDR3 region has the DNA TGTGCCAGCAGTCCGGGGGACTCAATTCTCTACAATGAGCAGTTCTTC.